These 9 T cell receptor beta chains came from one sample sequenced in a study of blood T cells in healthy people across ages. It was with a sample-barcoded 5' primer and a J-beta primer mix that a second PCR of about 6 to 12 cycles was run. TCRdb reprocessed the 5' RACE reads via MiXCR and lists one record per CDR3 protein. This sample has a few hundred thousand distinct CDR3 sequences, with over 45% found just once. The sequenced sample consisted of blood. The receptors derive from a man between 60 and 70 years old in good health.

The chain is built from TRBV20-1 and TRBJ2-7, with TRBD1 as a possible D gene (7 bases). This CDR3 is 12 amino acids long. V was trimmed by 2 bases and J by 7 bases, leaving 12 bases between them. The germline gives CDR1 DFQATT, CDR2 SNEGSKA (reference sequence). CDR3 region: CSARQGGDEQYF. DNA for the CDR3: TGCAGTGCTAGACAGGGGGGCGATGAGCAGTACTTC.

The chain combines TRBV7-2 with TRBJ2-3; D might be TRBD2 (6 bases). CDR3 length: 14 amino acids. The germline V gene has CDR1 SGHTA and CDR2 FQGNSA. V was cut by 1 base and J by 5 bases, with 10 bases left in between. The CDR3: CASSLGDSRDTQYF. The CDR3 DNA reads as TGTGCCAGCAGCTTAGGGGACTCGAGAGATACGCAGTATTTT. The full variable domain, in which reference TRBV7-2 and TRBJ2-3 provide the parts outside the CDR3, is GAGVSQSPSNKVTEKGKDVELRCDPISGHTALYWYRQSLGQGLEFLIYFQGNSAPDKSGLPSDRFSAERTGGSVSTLTIQRTQQEDSAVYLCASSLGDSRDTQYFGPGTRLTVL.

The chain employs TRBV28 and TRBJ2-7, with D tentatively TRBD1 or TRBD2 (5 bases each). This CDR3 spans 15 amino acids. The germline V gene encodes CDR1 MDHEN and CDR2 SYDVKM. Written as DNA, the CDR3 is TGTGCTAGCGCCCGGGGCTCCGGGGCGGTATACGAGCAGTACTTC. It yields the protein CASARGSGAVYEQYF.

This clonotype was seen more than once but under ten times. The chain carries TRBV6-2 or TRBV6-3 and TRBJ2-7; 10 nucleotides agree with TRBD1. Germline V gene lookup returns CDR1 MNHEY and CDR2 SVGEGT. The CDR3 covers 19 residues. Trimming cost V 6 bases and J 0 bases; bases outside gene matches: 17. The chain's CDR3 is CASRPRPGQGPSGSYEQYF. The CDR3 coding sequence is TGTGCCAGCAGACCACGTCCGGGACAGGGGCCTTCCGGCTCCTACGAGCAGTACTTC.

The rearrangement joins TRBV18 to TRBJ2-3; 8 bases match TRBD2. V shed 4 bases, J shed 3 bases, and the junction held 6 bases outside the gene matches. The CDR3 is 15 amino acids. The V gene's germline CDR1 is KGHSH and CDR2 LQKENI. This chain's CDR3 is CASSLSGGTTDTQYF. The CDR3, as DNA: TGTGCCAGCTCACTAAGCGGGGGAACTACAGATACGCAGTATTTT.

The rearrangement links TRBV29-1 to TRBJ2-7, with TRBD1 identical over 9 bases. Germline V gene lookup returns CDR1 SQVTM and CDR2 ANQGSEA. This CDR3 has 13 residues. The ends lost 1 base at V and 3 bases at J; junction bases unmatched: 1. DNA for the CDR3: TGCAGCGTTGAAGGGGACAGGGACTACGAGCAGTACTTC. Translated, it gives CSVEGDRDYEQYF.

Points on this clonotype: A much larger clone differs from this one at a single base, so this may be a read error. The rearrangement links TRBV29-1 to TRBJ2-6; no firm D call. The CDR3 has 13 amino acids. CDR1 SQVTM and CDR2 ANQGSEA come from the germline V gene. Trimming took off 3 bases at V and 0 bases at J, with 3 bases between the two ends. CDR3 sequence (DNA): TGCAGCGTTGACAACTCTGGGGCCAACGTCCTGACTTTC. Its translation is CSVDNSGANVLTF.

Here the CDR3 reads CASSAGLAGDYEQYF. In DNA, the CDR3 is TGTGCCAGCAGCGCGGGACTAGCGGGGGACTACGAGCAGTACTTC. The rearrangement links TRBV5-5 to TRBJ2-5; 14 bases agree with TRBD2. The DNA end favors TRBJ2-7, so the J call may be wrong. The CDR3 spans 15 residues. Germline V gene data show CDR1 as SGHKS and CDR2 as YYEKEE (reference sequence).

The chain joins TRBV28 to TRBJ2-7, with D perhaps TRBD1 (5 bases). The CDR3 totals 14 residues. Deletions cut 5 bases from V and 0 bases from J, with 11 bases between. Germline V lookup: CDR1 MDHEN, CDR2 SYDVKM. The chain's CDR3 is CASSGNRNSYEQYF. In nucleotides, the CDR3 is TGTGCCAGCAGTGGGAACAGGAACTCCTACGAGCAGTACTTC.